Given below is one T cell receptor beta chain in context. Profiled with immunoSEQ multiplex PCR; TCRdb holds only in-frame clones, not every one. This sample has roughly 30,000 clones, with 70% to 90% found just once. Trimming pared 4 bases from V and 1 base from J, leaving 20 bases between. Germline CDR1 and CDR2: SGHVS and FNYEAQ. The length of the CDR3 is 17 residues. This entry is derived from a study of T cells after posttransplantation cyclophosphamide. The sequenced material came from PBMCs. V gene TRBV7-6 combines with J gene TRBJ2-7; a weak D match, TRBD1 (7 bases). The TCR was taken from a woman aged 40 to 49 with a blood cancer, CMV-positive, and with a related stem cell donor. The CDR3 DNA reads TGTGCCAGCAGCTCCCACGGAGGGGGACAGATATCCTACGAGCAGTACTTC. It yields the protein CASSSHGGGQISYEQYF.